The entry below gives a single T cell receptor (beta chain) sequence along with its context. The data were taken from a study of T cell responses to AZD1222 COVID-19 vaccine. The CDR3 is 17 residues long. CDR1 SGHNT and CDR2 YYREEE come from the germline V gene (reference sequence). V shed 3 bases and J shed 3 bases, with 19 bases lying between them. Profiling relied on immunoSEQ multiplex PCR, and the TCRdb table lists in-frame clones only, not all of them. The table has fewer than 250,000 clones, over 80% seen once. This TCR came from an adult in good health. Sequenced here: peripheral blood, sampled on day 0 of AZD1222 vaccination. This chain links TRBV5-4 with TRBJ1-3; D might be TRBD1 (6 bases). The CDR3 loop reads CASSSGNREVGGNTIYF. The CDR3 DNA is TGTGCCAGCAGCTCAGGAAACAGGGAGGTTGGTGGAAACACCATATATTTT.